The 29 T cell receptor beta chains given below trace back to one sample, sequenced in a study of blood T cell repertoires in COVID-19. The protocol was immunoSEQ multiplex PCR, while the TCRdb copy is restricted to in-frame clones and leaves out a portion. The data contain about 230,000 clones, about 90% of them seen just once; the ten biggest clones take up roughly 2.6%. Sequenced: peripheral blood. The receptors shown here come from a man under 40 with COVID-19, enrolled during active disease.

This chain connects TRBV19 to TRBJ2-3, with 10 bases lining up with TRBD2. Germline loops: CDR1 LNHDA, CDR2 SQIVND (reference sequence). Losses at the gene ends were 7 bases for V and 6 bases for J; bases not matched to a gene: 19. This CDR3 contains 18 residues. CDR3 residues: CASNTYFRSGGASDTQYF. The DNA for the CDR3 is TGTGCCAGTAATACGTACTTTAGGAGCGGGGGGGCATCGGATACGCAGTATTTT.

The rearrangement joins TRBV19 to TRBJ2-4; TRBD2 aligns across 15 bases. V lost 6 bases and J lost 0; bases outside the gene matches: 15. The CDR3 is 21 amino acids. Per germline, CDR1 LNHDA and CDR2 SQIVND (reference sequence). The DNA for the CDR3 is TGTGCCAGTAGACGATCGGGACTAGCGGGGGGAGAGAGATTAGCCAAAAACATTCAGTACTTC. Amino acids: CASRRSGLAGGERLAKNIQYF.

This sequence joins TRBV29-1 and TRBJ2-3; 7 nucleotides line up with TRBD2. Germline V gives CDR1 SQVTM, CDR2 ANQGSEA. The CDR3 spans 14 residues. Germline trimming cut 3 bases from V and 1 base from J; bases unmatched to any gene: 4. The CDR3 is CSVEMGGGTDTQYF. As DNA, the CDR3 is TGCAGCGTTGAGATGGGGGGGGGCACAGATACGCAGTATTTT.

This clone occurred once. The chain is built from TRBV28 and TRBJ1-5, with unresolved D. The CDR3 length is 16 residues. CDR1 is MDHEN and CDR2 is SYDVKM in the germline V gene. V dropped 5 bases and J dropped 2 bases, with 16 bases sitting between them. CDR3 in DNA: TGTGCCAGCAGTCCTCCCGGAGGAGACCGCAATCAGCCCCAGCATTTT. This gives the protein CASSPPGGDRNQPQHF.

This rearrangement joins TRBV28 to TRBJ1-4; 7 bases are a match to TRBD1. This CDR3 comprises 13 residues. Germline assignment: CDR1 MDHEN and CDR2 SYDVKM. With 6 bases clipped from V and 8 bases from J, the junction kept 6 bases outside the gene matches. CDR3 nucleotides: TGTGCCAGCAGCCTTTTGACAGGGGAAAAACTGTTTTTT. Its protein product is CASSLLTGEKLFF. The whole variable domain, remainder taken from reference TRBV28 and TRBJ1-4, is DVKVTQSSRYLVKRTGEKVFLECVQDMDHENMFWYRQDPGLGLRLIYFSYDVKMKEKGDIPEGYSVSREKKERFSLILESASTNQTSMYLCASSLLTGEKLFFGSGTQLSVL.

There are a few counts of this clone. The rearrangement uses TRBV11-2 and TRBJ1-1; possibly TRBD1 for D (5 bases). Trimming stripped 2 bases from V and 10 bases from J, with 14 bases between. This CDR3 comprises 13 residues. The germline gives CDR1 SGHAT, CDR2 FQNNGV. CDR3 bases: TGTGCCAGCAGCTTAAATGGTAGGGGTGTAGCTTTCTTT. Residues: CASSLNGRGVAFF.

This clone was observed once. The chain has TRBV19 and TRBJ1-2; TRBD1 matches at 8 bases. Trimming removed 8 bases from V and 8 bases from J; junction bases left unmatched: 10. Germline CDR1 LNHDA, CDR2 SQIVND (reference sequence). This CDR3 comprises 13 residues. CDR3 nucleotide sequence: TGTGCCAGTGGGGACAGGACTCAGCGCGGCTACACCTTC. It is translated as CASGDRTQRGYTF.

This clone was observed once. CDR3 coding DNA: TGTGCCAGTAGTGCCCTCTCCGGGACAGTGAACACTGAAGCTTTCTTT. Residues: CASSALSGTVNTEAFF. The chain uses TRBV19 and TRBJ1-1; 7 nucleotides line up with TRBD1. CDR1 is LNHDA, CDR2 SQIVND, per germline (reference sequence). CDR3 length: 16 amino acids. The junction had 9 bases not matched to a gene; V was cut back by 5 bases and J by 0 bases.

The CDR3 DNA sequence: TGTGCCAGCAGCCTCCCCGGCGGCCTCTCCTACGAGCAGTACTTC. This translates into CASSLPGGLSYEQYF. The chain couples TRBV11-1 to TRBJ2-7, with D unclear. The CDR3 spans 15 residues. Trimming shortened V by 5 bases and J by 0 bases, and 14 bases separated the two germline ends. The V gene's germline CDR1 is SGHAT and CDR2 FQDESV (reference sequence).

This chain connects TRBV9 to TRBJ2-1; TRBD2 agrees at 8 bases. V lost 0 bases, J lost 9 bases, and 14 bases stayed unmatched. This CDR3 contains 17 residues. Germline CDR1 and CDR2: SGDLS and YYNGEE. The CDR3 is CASSVAARAGGASEQFF. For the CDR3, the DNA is TGTGCCAGCAGCGTAGCCGCTAGGGCCGGGGGGGCCAGTGAGCAGTTCTTC.

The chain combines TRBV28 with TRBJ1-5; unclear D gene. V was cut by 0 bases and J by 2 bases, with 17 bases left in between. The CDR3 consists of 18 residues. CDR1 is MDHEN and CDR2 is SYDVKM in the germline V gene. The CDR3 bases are TGTGCCAGCAGTTTATGGAGGATGGCTATGGAACGCAATCAGCCCCAGCATTTT. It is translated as CASSLWRMAMERNQPQHF.

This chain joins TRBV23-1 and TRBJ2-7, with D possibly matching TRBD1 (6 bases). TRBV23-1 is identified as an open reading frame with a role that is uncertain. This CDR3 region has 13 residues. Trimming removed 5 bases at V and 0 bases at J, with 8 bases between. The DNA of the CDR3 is TGCGCCAGCAGTGGGGACACCTCCTACGAGCAGTACTTC. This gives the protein CASSGDTSYEQYF.

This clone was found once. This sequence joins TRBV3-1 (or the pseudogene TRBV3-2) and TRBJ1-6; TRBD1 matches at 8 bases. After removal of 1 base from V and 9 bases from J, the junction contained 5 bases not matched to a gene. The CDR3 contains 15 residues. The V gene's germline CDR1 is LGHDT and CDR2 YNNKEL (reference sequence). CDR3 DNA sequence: TGTGCCAGCAGCCAAGCCGGGACAGGACTTTCACCCCTCCACTTT. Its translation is CASSQAGTGLSPLHF.

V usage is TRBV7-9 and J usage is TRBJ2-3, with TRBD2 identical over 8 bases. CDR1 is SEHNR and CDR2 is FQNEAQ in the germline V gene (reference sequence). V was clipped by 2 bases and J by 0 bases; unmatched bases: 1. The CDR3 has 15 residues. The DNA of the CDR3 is TGTGCCAGCAGCTTACGACTAGCGAGCACAGATACGCAGTATTTT. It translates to CASSLRLASTDTQYF.

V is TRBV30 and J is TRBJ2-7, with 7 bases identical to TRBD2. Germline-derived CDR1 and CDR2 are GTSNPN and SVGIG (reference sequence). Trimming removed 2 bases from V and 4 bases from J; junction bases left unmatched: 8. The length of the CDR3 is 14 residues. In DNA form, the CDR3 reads TGTGCCTGGAGTCCTCCGGGACTACTATACGAGCAGTACTTC. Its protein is CAWSPPGLLYEQYF.

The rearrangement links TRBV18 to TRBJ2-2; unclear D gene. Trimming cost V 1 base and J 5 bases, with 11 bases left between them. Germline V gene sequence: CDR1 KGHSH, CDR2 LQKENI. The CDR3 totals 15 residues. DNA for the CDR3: TGTGCCAGCTCACCACTGACACCCTATACCGGGGAGCTGTTTTTT. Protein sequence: CASSPLTPYTGELFF.

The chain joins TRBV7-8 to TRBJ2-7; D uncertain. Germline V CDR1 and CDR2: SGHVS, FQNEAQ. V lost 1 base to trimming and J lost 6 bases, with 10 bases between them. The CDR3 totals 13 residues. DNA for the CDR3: TGTGCCAGCAGCTTAGAATCTATAGCCGAGCAGTACTTC. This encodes CASSLESIAEQYF.

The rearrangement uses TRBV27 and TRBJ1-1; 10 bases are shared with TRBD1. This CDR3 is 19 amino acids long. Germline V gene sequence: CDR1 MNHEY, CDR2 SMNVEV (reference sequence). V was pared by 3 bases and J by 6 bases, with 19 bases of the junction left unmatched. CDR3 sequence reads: CASSFTITKTGGAVAEAFF. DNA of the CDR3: TGTGCCAGCAGTTTCACCATTACTAAGACAGGGGGCGCTGTCGCTGAAGCTTTCTTT.

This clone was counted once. For the CDR3, the DNA is TGTGCCAGCAGTTTATTTTCGCGCGGGATTCCTTATGGCTACACCTTC. Protein product: CASSLFSRGIPYGYTF. V usage is TRBV28 and J usage is TRBJ1-2; no clear D gene. This CDR3 spans 16 amino acids. Germline V gene lookup returns CDR1 MDHEN and CDR2 SYDVKM. Trimming removed 1 base from V and 5 bases from J, with 17 bases in between.

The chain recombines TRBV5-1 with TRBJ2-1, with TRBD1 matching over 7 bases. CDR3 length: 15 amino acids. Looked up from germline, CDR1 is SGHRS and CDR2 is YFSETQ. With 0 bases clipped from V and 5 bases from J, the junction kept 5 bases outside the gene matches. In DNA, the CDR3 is TGCGCCAGCAGCTTGGAACAGGGGTGGGACAATGAGCAGTTCTTC. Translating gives CASSLEQGWDNEQFF. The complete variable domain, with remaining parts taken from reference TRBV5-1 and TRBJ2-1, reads KAGVTQTPRYLIKTRGQQVTLSCSPISGHRSVSWYQQTPGQGLQFLFEYFSETQRNKGNFPGRFSGRQFSNSRSEMNVSTLELGDSALYLCASSLEQGWDNEQFFGPGTRLTVL.

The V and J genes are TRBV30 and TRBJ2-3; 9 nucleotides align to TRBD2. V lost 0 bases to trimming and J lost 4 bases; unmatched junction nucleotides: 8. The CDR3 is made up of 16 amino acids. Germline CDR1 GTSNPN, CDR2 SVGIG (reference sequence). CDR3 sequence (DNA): TGTGCCTGGAGTGTACAACTAGCGGGTTGGGCAGATACGCAGTATTTT. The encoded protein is CAWSVQLAGWADTQYF.

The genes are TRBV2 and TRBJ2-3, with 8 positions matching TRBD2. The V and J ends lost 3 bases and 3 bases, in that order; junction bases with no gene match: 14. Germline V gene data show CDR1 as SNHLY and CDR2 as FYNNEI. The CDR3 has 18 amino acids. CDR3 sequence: CASSDAAGDLFRTDTQYF. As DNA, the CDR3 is TGTGCCAGCAGTGACGCAGCGGGGGACCTCTTCAGGACAGATACGCAGTATTTT.

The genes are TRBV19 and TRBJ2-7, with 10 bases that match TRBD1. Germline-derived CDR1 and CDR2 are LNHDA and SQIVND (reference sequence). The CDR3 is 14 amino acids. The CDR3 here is CASGTGDTDYEQYF. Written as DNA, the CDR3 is TGTGCAAGCGGGACAGGGGATACCGACTACGAGCAGTACTTC.

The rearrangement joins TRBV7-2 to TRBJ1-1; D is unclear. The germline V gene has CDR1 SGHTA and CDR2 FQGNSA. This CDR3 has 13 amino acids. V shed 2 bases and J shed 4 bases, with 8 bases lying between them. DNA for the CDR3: TGTGCCAGCAGCTTAACGACTTCCACTGAAGCTTTCTTT. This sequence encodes CASSLTTSTEAFF. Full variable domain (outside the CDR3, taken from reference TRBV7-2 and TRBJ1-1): GAGVSQSPSNKVTEKGKDVELRCDPISGHTALYWYRQSLGQGLEFLIYFQGNSAPDKSGLPSDRFSAERTGGSVSTLTIQRTQQEDSAVYLCASSLTTSTEAFFGQGTRLTVV.

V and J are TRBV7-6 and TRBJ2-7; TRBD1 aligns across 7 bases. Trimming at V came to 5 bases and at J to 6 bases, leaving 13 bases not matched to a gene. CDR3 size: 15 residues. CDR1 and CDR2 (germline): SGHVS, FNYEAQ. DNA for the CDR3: TGTGCCAGCAGCCTACAGGGGTTCGGCTTAGCCGAGCAGTACTTC. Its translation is CASSLQGFGLAEQYF.

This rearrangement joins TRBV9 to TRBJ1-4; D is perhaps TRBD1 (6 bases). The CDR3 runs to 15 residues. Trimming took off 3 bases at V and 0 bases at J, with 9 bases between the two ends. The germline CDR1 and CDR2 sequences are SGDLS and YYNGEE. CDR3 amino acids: CASSAQGSTNEKLFF. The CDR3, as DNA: TGTGCCAGCAGCGCGCAGGGGTCAACTAATGAAAAACTGTTTTTT.

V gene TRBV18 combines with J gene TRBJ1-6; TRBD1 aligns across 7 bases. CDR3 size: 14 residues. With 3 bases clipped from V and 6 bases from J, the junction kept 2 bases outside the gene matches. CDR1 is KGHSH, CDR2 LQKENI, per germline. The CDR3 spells CASSPTGTNSPLHF. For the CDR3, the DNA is TGTGCCAGCTCACCGACAGGGACTAATTCACCCCTCCACTTT.

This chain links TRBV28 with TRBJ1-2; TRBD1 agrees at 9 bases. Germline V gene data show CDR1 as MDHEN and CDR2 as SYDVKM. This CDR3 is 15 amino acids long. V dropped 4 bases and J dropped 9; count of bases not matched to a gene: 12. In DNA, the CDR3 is TGTGCCAGCAGTTCCCGACAGGGGGGGCCTTATAGCTACACCTTC. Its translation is CASSSRQGGPYSYTF.

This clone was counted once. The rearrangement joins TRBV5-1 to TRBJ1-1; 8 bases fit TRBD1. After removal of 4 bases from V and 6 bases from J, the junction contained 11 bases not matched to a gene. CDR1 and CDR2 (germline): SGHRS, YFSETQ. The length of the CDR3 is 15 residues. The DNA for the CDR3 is TGCGCCAGCAGCCAGGGACAGGCGACCTCCTCTGAAGCTTTCTTT. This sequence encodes CASSQGQATSSEAFF.